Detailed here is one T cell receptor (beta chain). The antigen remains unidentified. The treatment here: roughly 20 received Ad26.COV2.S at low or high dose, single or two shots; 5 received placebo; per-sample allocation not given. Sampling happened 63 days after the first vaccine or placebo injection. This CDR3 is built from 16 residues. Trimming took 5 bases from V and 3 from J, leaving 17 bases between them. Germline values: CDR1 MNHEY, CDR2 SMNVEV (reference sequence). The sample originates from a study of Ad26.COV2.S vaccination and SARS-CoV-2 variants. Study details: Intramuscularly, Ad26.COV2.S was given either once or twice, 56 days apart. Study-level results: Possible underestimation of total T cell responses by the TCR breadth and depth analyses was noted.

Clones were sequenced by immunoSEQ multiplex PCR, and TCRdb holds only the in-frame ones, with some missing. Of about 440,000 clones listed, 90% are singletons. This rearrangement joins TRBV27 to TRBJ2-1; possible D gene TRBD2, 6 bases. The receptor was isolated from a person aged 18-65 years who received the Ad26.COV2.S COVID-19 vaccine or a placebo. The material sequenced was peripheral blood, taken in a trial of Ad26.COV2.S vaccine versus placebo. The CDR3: CASSVSLVGGYNEQFF. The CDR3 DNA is TGTGCCAGCAGTGTTTCCTTAGTGGGGGGCTACAATGAGCAGTTCTTC.